This T cell receptor (beta chain) originates from a study of T cell repertoires in cytomegalovirus infection (dated by TCRdb to between 2018 and 2021). Background for the entire study: Donor HLA type was relevant to the analysis, because carriage of CMV infection together with the matching HLA type was indicated by public TCR beta signatures. What the authors observed across the whole study: In both this cohort and an independent roughly 400-donor cohort, the cumulative frequency of public TCR beta family members distinguished carriers of CMV infection plus the relevant HLA type. The ex vivo response was dominated by HLA-C-restricted CMV-specific TCR beta clonotypes, which also provided the single most frequent clonotype in two of eight donors.

In regard to this clonotype: Its antigen remains unidentified. Base qualities are not recorded, but no much larger clone differs from it by a single base.

Sequenced using an Illumina HiSeq 1500. The public sequencing data were trimmed at Q25 with fastp and processed into clonotypes with MiXCR by TCRdb, which kept only in-frame beta chains. Records with the same CDR3 protein are collapsed into one entry carrying the most frequent genes and DNA. This sample holds some 180,000 distinct CDR3 sequences; 15% to 20% were observed only once. Roughly 24% of the sample belongs to the ten largest clones. From a lookup of the germline V gene, CDR1 and CDR2 are SQVTM and ANQGSEA. V lost 4 bases and J lost 5 bases, and the count of bases not matched to a germline gene is 17. Taken from cysteine to phenylalanine, the CDR3 has 17 residues. Only the CDR3 part of the read is kept: 51 bases, read in frame from the first base.

Source material: CD8+ T cells from PBMCs. This TCR was recovered from a human donor in good health (CMV status not recorded). Some clones in this sample may be carry-over from other donors' samples. The chain joins TRBV29-1 to TRBJ2-5; 9 bases in between match TRBD2. The CDR3 amino acid sequence is: CSVGMGERGAPWETQYF. Here is the DNA: TGCAGCGTTGGAATGGGGGAGCGGGGGGCCCCTTGGGAGACCCAGTACTTC.